This T cell receptor (beta chain) was found in a study of Ad26.COV2.S vaccination and SARS-CoV-2 variants. Whole-study context: Intramuscularly, Ad26.COV2.S was given either once or twice, 56 days apart.

The CDR3 is 12 amino acids. CDR1 and CDR2 from the germline V gene are MNHEY and SMNVEV (reference sequence). V gave up 3 bases and J gave up 8 bases, with 7 bases separating them. Study outcomes and limitations: Considerable breadth of spike-specific CD8+ and CD4+ T cell responses has reportedly been documented following vaccination.

Treatment denoted: about 20 received Ad26.COV2.S at low or high dose, single or two shots; about five received placebo; per-sample allocation not given. On day 63 after the first injection, vaccine and placebo recipients gave samples. The individual, an adult aged 18-55 years, was a donor in Boston. Immunization relied on an Ad26 vector, which expressed Wuhan-strain SARS-CoV-2 spike. Sequencing used immunoSEQ multiplex PCR; TCRdb keeps in-frame clones, though not all of them. The table lists 510,000 or so clones, roughly 85% of them singletons. About this clone: Its target is not known.

This chain uses TRBV27 with TRBJ2-2; weak D call: TRBD2 (5 bases). Sample: peripheral blood, taken in a trial of Ad26.COV2.S vaccine versus placebo. This receptor was identified in a person aged 18-60 years who received the Ad26.COV2.S COVID-19 vaccine or a placebo. As DNA, the CDR3 is TGTGCCAGCAGTTTCGGGATTGGGGAGCTGTTTTTT. The encoded protein is CASSFGIGELFF.